These 4 T cell receptor beta chains were sequenced from one sample in a study of technical replicates of blood from several donors. TCRdb keeps only in-frame clones here, not all; method: immunoSEQ multiplex PCR. This table holds approximately 78,000 clones, around 95% found once. The sample was T cells isolated from PBMCs. These receptors were collected from a human donor in good health.

The rearrangement joins TRBV25-1 to TRBJ2-5; TRBD1 aligns across 9 bases. This CDR3 spans 16 amino acids. Losses at the gene ends were 4 bases for V and 5 bases for J; bases not matched to a gene: 11. CDR1 and CDR2 from the germline V gene are MGHDK and SYGVNS. The CDR3, as DNA: TGTGCCAGCAGTGCAGGACAGGGGATAACTAGGGAGACCCAGTACTTC. Its protein product is CASSAGQGITRETQYF.

V gene TRBV14 combines with J gene TRBJ1-1; possibly TRBD1 for D (6 bases). The V gene lost 6 bases and the J gene lost 5 bases, with 13 bases spanning the gap. The CDR3 has 13 residues. Germline V CDR1 and CDR2: SGHDN, FVKESK. The CDR3 DNA sequence: TGTGCCAGCAGGCACAGGGTTCTGACTGAAGCTTTCTTT. This gives the protein CASRHRVLTEAFF.

The rearrangement links TRBV5-1 to TRBJ1-3, with a weak D call TRBD1 (5 bases). The CDR3 covers 16 residues. Germline CDR1 is SGHRS and CDR2 is YFSETQ. The V and J ends lost 0 bases and 0 bases respectively, with 10 bases between them. This CDR3 is CASSLDGDYSGNTIYF. For the CDR3, the DNA is TGCGCCAGCAGCTTGGATGGGGACTACTCTGGAAACACCATATATTTT.

The rearrangement links TRBV9 to TRBJ2-5; 7 bases match TRBD2. The CDR3 runs to 14 residues. Germline V lookup: CDR1 SGDLS, CDR2 YYNGEE. V lost 3 bases to trimming and J lost 5 bases; unmatched junction nucleotides: 7. CDR3 sequence: CASSAGPGGETQYF. CDR3 DNA sequence: TGTGCCAGCAGCGCCGGACCGGGGGGTGAGACCCAGTACTTC. Filled out from reference TRBV9 and TRBJ2-5, the complete variable domain reads DSGVTQTPKHLITATGQRVTLRCSPRSGDLSVYWYQQSLDQGLQFLIQYYNGEERAKGNILERFSAQQFPDLHSELNLSSLELGDSALYFCASSAGPGGETQYFGPGTRLLVL.